This T cell receptor beta chain is from a study of siplizumab effects on memory and regulatory T cells. Study-wide results and caveats: The suppressive capacity of proliferating Tregs from siplizumab cultures remained unconfirmed.

This clone was recorded once. Its antigen is undetermined. Each sample had some 100,000 TCR templates assayed. TCRdb's table, derived via immunoSEQ multiplex PCR, lists solely in-frame clones and lacks some. The table lists over 70,000 clones, approximately 95% of them singletons. Trimming at V came to 7 bases and at J to 2 bases, leaving 5 bases not matched to a gene. CDR1 and CDR2 (germline): MDHEN, SYDVKM. The CDR3 extends over 16 amino acids. The TCR was taken from a human donor in good health. What was sequenced was CD8+ T cells sorted from blood. The chain has TRBV28 and TRBJ2-1; 13 nucleotides agree with TRBD2. CDR3 DNA: TGTGCCAGCACCGGGACTAGCGGGACGACCTACAATGAGCAGTTCTTC. This translates into CASTGTSGTTYNEQFF.